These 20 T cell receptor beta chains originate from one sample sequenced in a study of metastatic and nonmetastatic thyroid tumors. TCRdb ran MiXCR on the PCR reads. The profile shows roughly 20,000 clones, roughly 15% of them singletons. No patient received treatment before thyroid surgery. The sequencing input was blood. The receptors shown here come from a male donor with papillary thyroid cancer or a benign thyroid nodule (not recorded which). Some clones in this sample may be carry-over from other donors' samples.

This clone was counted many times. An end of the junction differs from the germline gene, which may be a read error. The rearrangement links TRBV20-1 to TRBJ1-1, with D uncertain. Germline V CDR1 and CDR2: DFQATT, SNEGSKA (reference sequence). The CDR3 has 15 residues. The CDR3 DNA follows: TGCAGTGCCCCGGACGGAGCTGATTGGAACACTGAAGCTTCCTTT. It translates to CSAPDGADWNTEASF.

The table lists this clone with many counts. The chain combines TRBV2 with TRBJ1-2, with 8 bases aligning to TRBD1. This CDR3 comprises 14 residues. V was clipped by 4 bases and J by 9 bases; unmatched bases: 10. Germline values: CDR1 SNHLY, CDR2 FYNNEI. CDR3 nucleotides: TGTGCCAGCAGTGTAGACAGGGGCACACAACGCTACACCTTC. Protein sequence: CASSVDRGTQRYTF.

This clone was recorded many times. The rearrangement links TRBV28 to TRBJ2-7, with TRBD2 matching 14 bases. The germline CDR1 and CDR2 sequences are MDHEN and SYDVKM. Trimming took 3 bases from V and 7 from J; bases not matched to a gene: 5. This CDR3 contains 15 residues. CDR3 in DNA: TGTGCCAGCAGTTTGGGACTAGCGGGAGTAAGAGAGCAGTACTTC. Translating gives CASSLGLAGVREQYF.

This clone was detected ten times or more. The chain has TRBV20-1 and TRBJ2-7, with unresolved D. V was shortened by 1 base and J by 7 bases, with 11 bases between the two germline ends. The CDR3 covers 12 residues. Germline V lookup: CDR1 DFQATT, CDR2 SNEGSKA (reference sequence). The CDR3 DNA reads TGCAGTGCTAGAGGTACAGTCTCTGAGCAGTACTTC. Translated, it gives CSARGTVSEQYF.

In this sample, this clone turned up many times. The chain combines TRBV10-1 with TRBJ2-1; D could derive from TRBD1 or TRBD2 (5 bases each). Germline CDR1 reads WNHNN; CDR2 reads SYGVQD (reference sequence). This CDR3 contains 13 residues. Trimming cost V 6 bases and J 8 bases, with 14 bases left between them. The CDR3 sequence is CASRAGGGDEQFF. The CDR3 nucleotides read TGCGCCAGCAGGGCCGGTGGGGGAGATGAGCAGTTCTTC.

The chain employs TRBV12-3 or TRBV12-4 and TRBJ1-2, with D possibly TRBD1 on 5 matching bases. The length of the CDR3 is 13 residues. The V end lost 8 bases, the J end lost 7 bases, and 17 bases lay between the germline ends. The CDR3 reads CASLRGDVRGYTF. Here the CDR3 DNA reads TGTGCCAGCCTGCGCGGGGACGTACGTGGCTACACCTTC.

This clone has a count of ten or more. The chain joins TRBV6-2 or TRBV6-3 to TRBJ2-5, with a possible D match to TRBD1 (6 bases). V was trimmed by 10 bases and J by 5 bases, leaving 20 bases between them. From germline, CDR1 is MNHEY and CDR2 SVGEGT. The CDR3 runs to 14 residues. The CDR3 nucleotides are TGTGCCACCTCCCCCCCCGGGACACTGGAGACCCAGTACTTC. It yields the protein CATSPPGTLETQYF.

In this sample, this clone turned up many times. The CDR3 coding sequence is TGTGCCAGCAGCCAAAGGGGGCTAGGGCAGGGAAGGACAGATACGCAGTATTTT. It is translated as CASSQRGLGQGRTDTQYF. The rearrangement joins TRBV3-1 to TRBJ2-3, with 7 bases fitting TRBD1. This CDR3 contains 18 residues. Looked up from germline, CDR1 is LGHDT and CDR2 is YNNKEL (reference sequence). Trimming cost V 2 bases and J 3 bases; bases outside gene matches: 14.

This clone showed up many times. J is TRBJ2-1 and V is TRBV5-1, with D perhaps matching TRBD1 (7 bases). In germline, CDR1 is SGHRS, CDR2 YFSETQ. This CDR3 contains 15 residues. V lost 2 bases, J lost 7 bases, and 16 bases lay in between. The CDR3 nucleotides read TGCGCCAGCAGCTTTCCGGCAGGGGGGTTGAATGAGCAGTTCTTC. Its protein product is CASSFPAGGLNEQFF.

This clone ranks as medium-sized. In DNA form, the CDR3 reads TGCAGTGCTAACCTAGCGGAATACACAGATACGCAGTATTTT. It codes for CSANLAEYTDTQYF. The rearrangement joins TRBV20-1 to TRBJ2-3; TRBD2 agrees at 7 bases. The CDR3 runs to 14 residues. Unmatched junction bases numbered 6, after V lost 4 bases and J lost 2 bases. Looked up from germline, CDR1 is DFQATT and CDR2 is SNEGSKA (reference sequence).

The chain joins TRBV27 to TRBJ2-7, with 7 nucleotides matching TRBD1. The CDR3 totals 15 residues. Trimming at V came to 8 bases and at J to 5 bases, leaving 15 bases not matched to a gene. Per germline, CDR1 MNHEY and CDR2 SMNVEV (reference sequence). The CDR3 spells CASSPQRGLVHEQYF. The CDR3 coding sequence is TGTGCCAGCTCACCACAAAGGGGGCTTGTCCACGAGCAGTACTTC.

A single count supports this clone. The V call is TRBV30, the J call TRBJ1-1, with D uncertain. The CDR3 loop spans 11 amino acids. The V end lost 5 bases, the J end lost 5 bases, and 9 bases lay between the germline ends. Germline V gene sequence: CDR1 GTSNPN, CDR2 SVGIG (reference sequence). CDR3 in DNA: TGTGCCTGGTTTAGGAGAACTGAAGCTTTCTTT. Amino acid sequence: CAWFRRTEAFF.

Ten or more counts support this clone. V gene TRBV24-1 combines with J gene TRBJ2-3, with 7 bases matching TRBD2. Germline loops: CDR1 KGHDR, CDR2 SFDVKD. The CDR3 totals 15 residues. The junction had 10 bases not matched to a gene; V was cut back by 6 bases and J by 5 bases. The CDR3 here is CATSSPGREGDTQYF. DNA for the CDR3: TGTGCCACCAGTTCCCCAGGCAGGGAGGGAGATACGCAGTATTTT.

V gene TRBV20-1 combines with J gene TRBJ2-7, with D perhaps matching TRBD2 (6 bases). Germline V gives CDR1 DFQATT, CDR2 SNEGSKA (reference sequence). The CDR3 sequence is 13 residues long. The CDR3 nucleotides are TGCAGCGTTAGAGATCCCGGGGGAGACGAGCAGTACTTC. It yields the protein CSVRDPGGDEQYF.

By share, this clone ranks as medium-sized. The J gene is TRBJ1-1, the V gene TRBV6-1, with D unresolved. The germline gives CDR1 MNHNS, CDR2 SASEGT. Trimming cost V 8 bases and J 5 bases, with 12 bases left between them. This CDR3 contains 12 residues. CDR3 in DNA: TGTGCCAGCGGGCGGAGAGCTACTGAAGCTTTCTTT. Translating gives CASGRRATEAFF.

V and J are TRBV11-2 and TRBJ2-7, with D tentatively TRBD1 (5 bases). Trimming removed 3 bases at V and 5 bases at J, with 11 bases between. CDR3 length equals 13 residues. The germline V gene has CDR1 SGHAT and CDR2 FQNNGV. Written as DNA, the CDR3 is TGTGCCAGCAGCTTGTGGGGCGCGGACGAGCAGTACTTC. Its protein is CASSLWGADEQYF. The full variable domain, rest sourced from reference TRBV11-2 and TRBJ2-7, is EAGVAQSPRYKIIEKRQSVAFWCNPISGHATLYWYQQILGQGPKLLIQFQNNGVVDDSQLPKDRFSAERLKGVDSTLKIQPAKLEDSAVYLCASSLWGADEQYFGPGTRLTVT.

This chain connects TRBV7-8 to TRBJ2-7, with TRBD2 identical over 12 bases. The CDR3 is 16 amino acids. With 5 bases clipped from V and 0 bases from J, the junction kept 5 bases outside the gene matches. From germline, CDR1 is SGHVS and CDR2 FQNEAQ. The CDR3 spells CASSPMTSGSSYEQYF. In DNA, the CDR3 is TGTGCCAGCAGCCCTATGACTAGCGGGAGCTCCTACGAGCAGTACTTC.

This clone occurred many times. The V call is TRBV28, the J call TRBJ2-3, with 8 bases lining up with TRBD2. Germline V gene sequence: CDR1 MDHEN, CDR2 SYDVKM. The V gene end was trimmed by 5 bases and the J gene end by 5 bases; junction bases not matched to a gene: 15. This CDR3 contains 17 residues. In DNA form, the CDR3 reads TGTGCCAGCAGTACCCCCCTTTCCCGGGAGGGGCAAGATACGCAGTATTTT. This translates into CASSTPLSREGQDTQYF.

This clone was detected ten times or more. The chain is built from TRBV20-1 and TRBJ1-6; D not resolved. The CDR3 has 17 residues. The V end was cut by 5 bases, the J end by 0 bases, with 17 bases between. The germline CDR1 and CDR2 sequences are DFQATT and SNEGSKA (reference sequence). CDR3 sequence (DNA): TGCAGTGCTCTAACCCCGAGGGAGAGCTCCTATAATTCACCCCTCCACTTT. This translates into CSALTPRESSYNSPLHF.

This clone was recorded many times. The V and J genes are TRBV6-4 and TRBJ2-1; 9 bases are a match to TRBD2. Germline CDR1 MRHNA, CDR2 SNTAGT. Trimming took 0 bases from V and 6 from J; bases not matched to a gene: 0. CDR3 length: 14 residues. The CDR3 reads CASSDSSGSNEQFF. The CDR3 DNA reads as TGTGCCAGCAGTGACTCTAGCGGGAGCAATGAGCAGTTCTTC.